This T cell receptor (beta chain) was found in a study of T cell responses to AZD1222 COVID-19 vaccine. Study-wide background: Pooling of second doses given at about 4 or about 12 weeks was done. Whole-study results and caveats: Clonal diversity may have been underestimated in mostly white British donors. At baseline, just a handful of AZD1222 recipients tested seropositive. Unmutated variant regions are reportedly targeted by nearly half of spike-specific TCRs.

The table came from immunoSEQ multiplex PCR; TCRdb's copy has only in-frame clones and leaves some out. The sample includes about 130,000 clones, roughly 90% of them seen just once. This clone has only one observation. Its specificity is unknown. Sample: peripheral blood, taken on day 0 of AZD1222 vaccination. This clonotype originated in an adult in good health.

In DNA form, the CDR3 reads TGTGCCTGGAGTGTAGGGACGGGCACAGATACGCAGTATTTT. Translation gives CAWSVGTGTDTQYF. This chain joins TRBV30 and TRBJ2-3, with D perhaps matching TRBD1 or TRBD2 (5 bases each). V was clipped by 0 bases and J by 1 base, with 8 bases between them. CDR1 is GTSNPN and CDR2 is SVGIG in the germline V gene (reference sequence). The CDR3 has 14 residues.